These 32 T cell receptor beta chains were all obtained from the same sample, sequenced in a study of brain metastases from non-small cell lung cancer. The data were produced by immunoSEQ multiplex PCR, yet TCRdb's version contains in-frame clones alone and is incomplete. The repertoire has about 4,000 clones, under 90% of them found once; the top ten carry around 5%. Source material: tumor-adjacent normal tissue. These receptor sequences come from a donor aged 40 or over with non-small cell lung cancer.

This clone was observed a few times. The chain carries TRBV28 and TRBJ1-1; D uncertain. This CDR3 is 15 amino acids long. V lost 2 bases and J lost 1, with 11 bases in between. CDR1 MDHEN and CDR2 SYDVKM come from the germline V gene. CDR3 nucleotides: TGTGCCAGCAGTTTAATGCCAGGAGGGAACACTGAAGCTTTCTTT. This sequence encodes CASSLMPGGNTEAFF. Drawing the rest from reference TRBV28 and TRBJ1-1, the complete variable domain is DVKVTQSSRYLVKRTGEKVFLECVQDMDHENMFWYRQDPGLGLRLIYFSYDVKMKEKGDIPEGYSVSREKKERFSLILESASTNQTSMYLCASSLMPGGNTEAFFGQGTRLTVV.

The chain links TRBV3-1 (or the pseudogene TRBV3-2) to TRBJ2-3, with D tentatively TRBD1 (6 bases). Per the germline V gene, CDR1 is LGHDT and CDR2 is YNNKEL (reference sequence). The V gene lost 4 bases and the J gene lost 0 bases, with 11 bases spanning the gap. This CDR3 is 15 amino acids long. The CDR3: CASSPRTVSTDTQYF. CDR3 in DNA: TGTGCCAGCAGCCCGCGGACAGTGAGCACAGATACGCAGTATTTT.

Notes on this clone: Its ends do not fully match the called genes, so a read error is possible. The genes are TRBV2 and TRBJ1-4, with unresolved D. This CDR3 comprises 15 residues. Germline CDR1 reads SNHLY; CDR2 reads FYNNEI. The CDR3 reads CASSEYPGWKEKLFF. The CDR3 region has the DNA TGTGCCAGCAGTGAATACCCGGGATGGAAAGAAAAACTATTTTTT.

This chain connects TRBV28 to TRBJ2-1; the match to TRBD2 covers 12 bases. Germline V gene sequence: CDR1 MDHEN, CDR2 SYDVKM. CDR3 length equals 17 residues. V lost 5 bases to trimming and J lost 5 bases; unmatched junction nucleotides: 10. CDR3 region: CASSRRLAGVVHNEQFF. Written as DNA, the CDR3 is TGTGCCAGCAGTCGTCGACTAGCGGGAGTAGTCCACAATGAGCAGTTCTTC.

This chain links TRBV14 with TRBJ2-4; 9 positions agree with TRBD2. The CDR3 spans 16 residues. J lost 1 base, V lost 4 bases, and 5 bases had no gene match. Germline V lookup: CDR1 SGHDN, CDR2 FVKESK. This CDR3 is CASSLSGSRAKNIQYF. The DNA for the CDR3 is TGTGCCAGCAGCCTTAGCGGGAGTCGTGCCAAAAACATTCAGTACTTC.

The rearrangement links TRBV7-3 to TRBJ2-7; the match to TRBD1 covers 11 bases. CDR3 length equals 13 residues. Germline CDR1 and CDR2: SGHTA and FQGTGA. The V and J ends lost 3 bases and 6 bases, in that order; junction bases with no gene match: 1. Here the CDR3 DNA reads TGTGCCAGCAGCTTGGACAGGGGGCGCGAGCAGTACTTC. Amino acids: CASSLDRGREQYF.

V and J are TRBV5-6 and TRBJ1-1; D is undetermined. Germline assignment: CDR1 SGHDT and CDR2 YYEEEE. The CDR3 spans 15 residues. Trimming took 5 bases from V and 6 from J, leaving 20 bases between them. CDR3 bases: TGTGCCAGCAGACCCCGTAAGGGAGCGGACCCTGAAGCTTTCTTT. Protein sequence: CASRPRKGADPEAFF.

The chain joins TRBV27 to TRBJ2-1; D perhaps matches TRBD1 (7 bases). CDR3 length: 14 residues. V lost 5 bases, J lost 6 bases, and 14 bases lay in between. From germline, CDR1 is MNHEY and CDR2 SMNVEV (reference sequence). Here the CDR3 DNA reads TGTGCCAGCAGTCAGGGGGGTGGGGTCAATGAGCAGTTCTTC. This translates into CASSQGGGVNEQFF.

This sequence joins TRBV5-1 and TRBJ2-1; D assignment may be TRBD1 or TRBD2 (7 bases each). CDR3 length equals 19 residues. Germline CDR1 and CDR2: SGHRS and YFSETQ. V was clipped by 6 bases and J by 1 base, with 26 bases between them. In DNA, the CDR3 is TGCGCCAGCAACCCCTTGGAGGGGGCGGGAGAAAAGTCCTACAATGAGCAGTTCTTC. Its translation: CASNPLEGAGEKSYNEQFF. The entire variable domain, with the rest obtained from reference TRBV5-1 and TRBJ2-1, is as follows: KAGVTQTPRYLIKTRGQQVTLSCSPISGHRSVSWYQQTPGQGLQFLFEYFSETQRNKGNFPGRFSGRQFSNSRSEMNVSTLELGDSALYLCASNPLEGAGEKSYNEQFFGPGTRLTVL.

This chain connects TRBV5-1 to TRBJ2-1; the match to TRBD2 covers 10 bases. Germline lookup yields CDR1 SGHRS and CDR2 YFSETQ. The trim removed 4 bases at V and 6 bases at J, leaving 1 base unmatched. There are 13 residues in the CDR3. The CDR3 sequence: CASSRTSGNEQFF. CDR3 nucleotides: TGCGCCAGCAGCCGGACTAGCGGCAATGAGCAGTTCTTC.

This chain links TRBV7-2 with TRBJ2-3; no definite D call. CDR1 is SGHTA and CDR2 is FQGNSA in the germline V gene. Deletions cut 4 bases from V and 8 bases from J, with 10 bases between. The CDR3 is 12 amino acids. In DNA, the CDR3 is TGTGCCAGCAGCTCCTTTTCGGGTACGCAGTATTTT. Translating gives CASSSFSGTQYF.

The V call is TRBV19, the J call TRBJ2-3, with 15 bases lining up with TRBD2. Germline CDR1 LNHDA, CDR2 SQIVND (reference sequence). The CDR3 spans 15 residues. V shed 5 bases, J shed 8 bases, and the junction held 5 bases outside the gene matches. CDR3 region: CASSGLAGGAGTQYF. In DNA form, the CDR3 reads TGTGCCAGTAGTGGACTAGCGGGAGGGGCTGGTACGCAGTATTTT.

J is TRBJ1-6 and V is TRBV6-5; D is uncertain. Germline lookup yields CDR1 MNHEY and CDR2 SVGAGI. CDR3 length equals 15 residues. Trimming removed 2 bases from V and 7 bases from J, with 12 bases in between. The CDR3 coding sequence is TGTGCCAGCAGTTACGGATTATCAGTCAATTCACCCCTCCACTTT. This sequence encodes CASSYGLSVNSPLHF.

This clone has more than one count but fewer than ten. The chain recombines TRBV2 with TRBJ2-7; D gene uncertain. Germline V gene sequence: CDR1 SNHLY, CDR2 FYNNEI. Deletions cut 5 bases from V and 5 bases from J, with 10 bases between. The CDR3 spans 12 residues. This CDR3 is CASSFFGDEQYF. The DNA for the CDR3 is TGTGCCAGCAGTTTTTTTGGAGACGAGCAGTACTTC.

The rearrangement uses TRBV5-1 and TRBJ1-5, with D unresolved. CDR1 SGHRS and CDR2 YFSETQ come from the germline V gene. Trimming removed 1 base at V and 2 bases at J, with 10 bases between. This CDR3 is built from 15 residues. The CDR3 region has the DNA TGCGCCAGCAGCTTGTCGGGTATGGGCAATCAGCCCCAGCATTTT. Protein product: CASSLSGMGNQPQHF.

V and J are TRBV7-6 and TRBJ1-1; no firm D call. CDR3 length: 13 residues. Trimming cost V 5 bases and J 0 bases, with 7 bases left between them. Germline CDR1 SGHVS, CDR2 FNYEAQ. The CDR3 is CASSADMNTEAFF. The CDR3 coding sequence is TGTGCCAGCAGCGCCGATATGAACACTGAAGCTTTCTTT.

V is TRBV19 and J is TRBJ1-5; TRBD1 might be the D (5 bases). Germline CDR1 and CDR2: LNHDA and SQIVND (reference sequence). V was pared by 7 bases and J by 3 bases, with 13 bases between. This CDR3 is 14 amino acids long. The CDR3 DNA reads TGTGCCAGTACCATCGGGGGGTTCAATCAGCCCCAGCATTTT. This encodes CASTIGGFNQPQHF.

The V gene is TRBV19, the J gene TRBJ2-4, with D perhaps matching TRBD2 (6 bases). V was cut by 7 bases and J by 5 bases, with 15 bases left in between. From germline, CDR1 is LNHDA and CDR2 SQIVND (reference sequence). The CDR3 totals 14 residues. CDR3 coding DNA: TGTGCCAGTACCCCCAACAAGCGGGAAAACATTCAGTACTTC. It codes for CASTPNKRENIQYF.

V usage is TRBV9 and J usage is TRBJ2-7; 8 bases are a match to TRBD2. Germline CDR1 SGDLS, CDR2 YYNGEE. V was clipped by 4 bases and J by 4 bases; unmatched bases: 7. This CDR3 is 14 amino acids long. The CDR3 nucleotides read TGTGCCAGCAGCTACGGGACTAGTGGGTACGAGCAGTACTTC. Protein product: CASSYGTSGYEQYF.

This chain connects TRBV10-1 to TRBJ2-1; D perhaps matches TRBD2 (6 bases). The germline gives CDR1 WNHNN, CDR2 SYGVQD (reference sequence). Trimming removed 6 bases at V and 4 bases at J, with 13 bases between. The CDR3 runs to 14 residues. Here the CDR3 reads CASSDSGEYNEQFF. The DNA for the CDR3 is TGCGCCAGCAGCGATAGCGGAGAGTACAATGAGCAGTTCTTC.

The CDR3 spells CASRQVTAQHF. CDR3 in DNA: TGTGCCAGCCGCCAGGTGACGGCCCAGCATTTT. This chain connects TRBV6-2 or TRBV6-3 to TRBJ1-5; unclear D gene. CDR3 length: 11 amino acids. V shed 8 bases and J shed 11 bases, with 13 bases lying between them. Germline V lookup: CDR1 MNHEY, CDR2 SVGEGT.

This clone was recorded a few times. The chain links TRBV28 to TRBJ2-5, with D tentatively TRBD1 or TRBD2 (5 bases each). The CDR3 is made up of 16 amino acids. The germline V and J ends were trimmed by 3 bases and 1 base, with 15 bases remaining between them. Germline loops: CDR1 MDHEN, CDR2 SYDVKM. CDR3 residues: CASSLWGRKVQETQYF. The CDR3 DNA follows: TGTGCCAGCAGTTTGTGGGGGAGAAAAGTCCAAGAGACCCAGTACTTC.

The chain has TRBV15 and TRBJ2-2; D is tentatively TRBD1 or TRBD2 (5 bases each). V dropped 0 bases and J dropped 2 bases, with 19 bases sitting between them. Germline CDR1 reads LNHNV; CDR2 reads YYDKDF (reference sequence). This CDR3 comprises 19 residues. The chain's CDR3 is CATSRDLVRRTPNTGELFF. The DNA for the CDR3 is TGTGCCACCAGCAGAGATCTAGTAAGGAGGACACCCAACACCGGGGAGCTGTTTTTT.

The chain recombines TRBV2 with TRBJ2-5; perhaps TRBD1 as D (6 bases). There are 14 residues in the CDR3. Germline assignment: CDR1 SNHLY and CDR2 FYNNEI. Trimming took 8 bases from V and 3 from J, leaving 16 bases between them. The CDR3 region is CASLIGQWEETQYF. CDR3 DNA: TGTGCCAGCCTTATCGGACAGTGGGAAGAGACCCAGTACTTC. The entire variable domain, with the rest obtained from reference TRBV2 and TRBJ2-5, is as follows: EPEVTQTPSHQVTQMGQEVILRCVPISNHLYFYWYRQILGQKVEFLVSFYNNEISEKSEIFDDQFSVERPDGSNFTLKIRSTKLEDSAMYFCASLIGQWEETQYFGPGTRLLVL.

This chain connects TRBV5-4 to TRBJ1-3; D unclear. Germline CDR1 reads SGHNT; CDR2 reads YYREEE (reference sequence). The CDR3 is 14 amino acids. V was trimmed by 0 bases and J by 2 bases, leaving 6 bases between them. CDR3 loop: CASSLDGTGNTIYF. CDR3 coding DNA: TGTGCCAGCAGCTTGGACGGGACTGGAAACACCATATATTTT.

J is TRBJ2-1 and V is TRBV7-6; possible D gene TRBD1, 6 bases. Germline-derived CDR1 and CDR2 are SGHVS and FNYEAQ. The CDR3 is made up of 14 amino acids. V lost 3 bases and J lost 5, with 11 bases in between. CDR3 region: CASSFGTTNNEQFF. CDR3 bases: TGTGCCAGCAGCTTCGGGACAACTAACAATGAGCAGTTCTTC.

The chain recombines TRBV29-1 with TRBJ1-1; D remains ambiguous. Trimming removed 7 bases at V and 0 bases at J, with 12 bases between. The CDR3 consists of 13 residues. Per germline, CDR1 SQVTM and CDR2 ANQGSEA. The CDR3 loop is CSAGYGLNTEAFF. In DNA form, the CDR3 reads TGCAGCGCCGGTTACGGGCTGAACACTGAAGCTTTCTTT.

This clone was observed a handful of times. The chain uses TRBV4-3 and TRBJ2-1; D ambiguous. Germline CDR1 LGHNA, CDR2 YSLEER. The CDR3 runs to 16 residues. V was trimmed by 1 base and J by 4 bases, leaving 14 bases between them. The CDR3 protein is CASSQGPETDYNEQFF. CDR3 nucleotides: TGCGCCAGCAGCCAAGGTCCCGAGACTGATTACAATGAGCAGTTCTTC.

In the case of this clone: One end of the junction varies from germline; a read error may be responsible. The J gene is TRBJ2-1, the V gene TRBV14, with D maybe TRBD2 (6 bases). The CDR3 runs to 14 residues. CDR1 is SGHDN and CDR2 is FVKESK in the germline V gene. In nucleotides, the CDR3 is TGTGCCAGCAGCCCGTGGGACTTCTACAATAAGCAGTTCTTC. As protein: CASSPWDFYNKQFF. The whole variable domain, remainder taken from reference TRBV14 and TRBJ2-1, is EAGVTQFPSHSVIEKGQTVTLRCDPISGHDNLYWYRRVMGKEIKFLLHFVKESKQDESGMPNNRFLAERTGGTYSTLKVQPAELEDSGVYFCASSPWDFYNKQFFGPGTRLTVL.

V and J are TRBV7-6 and TRBJ1-1; D unclear. The CDR3 covers 15 residues. The V gene lost 3 bases and the J gene lost 6 bases, with 17 bases spanning the gap. CDR1 and CDR2 (germline): SGHVS, FNYEAQ. The CDR3 DNA sequence: TGTGCCAGCAGCTTGGGATCCGGGCTTACCTCTGAAGCTTTCTTT. This sequence encodes CASSLGSGLTSEAFF.

This rearrangement joins TRBV28 to TRBJ2-1; D might be TRBD2 (6 bases). Germline-derived CDR1 and CDR2 are MDHEN and SYDVKM. The CDR3 extends over 14 amino acids. The germline V and J ends were trimmed by 3 bases and 7 bases, with 13 bases remaining between them. The CDR3 spells CASSLGLPANEQFF. CDR3 in DNA: TGTGCCAGCAGTTTGGGACTGCCGGCAAATGAGCAGTTCTTC.

This sequence joins TRBV19 and TRBJ1-5, with D perhaps TRBD1 (6 bases). CDR3 length: 14 residues. Germline V gene lookup returns CDR1 LNHDA and CDR2 SQIVND (reference sequence). Trimming pared 6 bases from V and 7 bases from J, leaving 16 bases between. CDR3 nucleotide sequence: TGTGCCAGTAGCGTGGACAGCCCTATCCAGCCCCAGCATTTT. Encoded protein: CASSVDSPIQPQHF. Complete variable domain (other parts from reference TRBV19 and TRBJ1-5): DGGITQSPKYLFRKEGQNVTLSCEQNLNHDAMYWYRQDPGQGLRLIYYSQIVNDFQKGDIAEGYSVSREKKESFPLTVTSAQKNPTAFYLCASSVDSPIQPQHFGDGTRLSIL.